This T cell receptor (beta chain) was sequenced during a study of T cells in women clearing cervical HPV infection. For the study at large: Cases were women with histologically confirmed HPV16-related CIN3 or worse, including a couple of invasive cancers.

The germline CDR1 and CDR2 sequences are SGHTA and FQGNSA. This CDR3 is 13 amino acids long. V lost 2 bases and J lost 3, with 8 bases in between. Comment on this clone: The CDR3 goes on 3 residues after the read ends, and that part is filled in from the germline J gene.

immunoSEQ multiplex PCR used an average of around 1,200 ng genomic DNA. TCRdb keeps only in-frame clones here, not all; method: immunoSEQ multiplex PCR. This sample's clone table lists 25,000 to 30,000 clones. V is TRBV7-2 and J is TRBJ2-7, with D uncertain. Sequencing was done on a sample of blood buffy coat. This receptor was identified in a woman aged 18 to 75 with a cervical HPV16 infection that either progressed to CIN3+ or cleared (not recorded which). The sequenced part of the CDR3 DNA is TGTGCCAGCAGCTTAATTGGCGGCTACGAG. Protein: CASSLIGGYE. The CDR3 reads in full as CASSLIGGYEQYF.